Listed below are T cell receptor beta chains from one sample, sequenced in a study of T cells after yellow fever vaccination. One entry per CDR3 protein, called by TCRdb with MiXCR from the 5' RACE reads. The top ten clones hold more than 3% of a sample with about 340,000 distinct CDR3 sequences, about 12% of them seen once. Sequenced here: CD4+ T cells sorted from PBMCs, sampled 15 days after the yellow fever booster vaccination. Source of these receptors: a man aged 18 to 35 who received the YFV17D yellow fever vaccine. The CDR3 runs from the conserved cysteine through the conserved F or W. A D gene is named only where the DNA matches it firmly. The size field is filled for only some rows; it gives once, few, many or a size class.

cdr3_nt cdr3_aa d_call j_call clone_size v_call
TGTGCCAGCAGCCAGCGACAGGGAGACAATTCACCCCTCCACTTT CASSQRQGDNSPLHF TRBD1 TRBJ1-6 NA TRBV3-1
TGTGCCAGCAGTCACTTAATGACGGGGGCACGTGAGACCCAGTACTTC CASSHLMTGARETQYF NA TRBJ2-5 once TRBV5-5
TGCGCCAGCACGTTTACCACTGATAACACTGAAGCTTTCTTT CASTFTTDNTEAFF NA TRBJ1-1 few TRBV5-1
TGTGCCAGCAGCCGGACTGTTAACACCGGGGAGCTGTTTTTT CASSRTVNTGELFF NA TRBJ2-2 many TRBV7-3
TGTGCCAGCAGCTTATCGAACACCGACTATGGCTACACCTTC CASSLSNTDYGYTF NA TRBJ1-2 NA TRBV7-2
TGCGCCAGCAGCTTGTACCAACGGAACACTGAAGCTTTCTTT CASSLYQRNTEAFF NA TRBJ1-1 few TRBV5-1
TGTGCCAGCAACCCCCACACGGGAGGGGCCAACGTCCTGACTTTC CASNPHTGGANVLTF NA TRBJ2-6 NA TRBV12-3/TRBV12-4
TGCGCCAGCGCCGGGACAGCGAACACTGAAGCTTTCTTT CASAGTANTEAFF TRBD1 TRBJ1-1 NA TRBV5-1
TGCAGTGCTAGTGGGACAGGGACCAACTATGGCTACACCTTC CSASGTGTNYGYTF TRBD1 TRBJ1-2 NA TRBV20-1
TGTGCCAGCAGTCTCGGGGGGGACAGAGCCAAAAACATTCAGTACTTC CASSLGGDRAKNIQYF NA TRBJ2-4 many TRBV6-5
TGTGCTAGTGGTTTGGTACGGGGACAGGGCAATGAGCAGTTCTTC CASGLVRGQGNEQFF TRBD1 TRBJ2-1 NA TRBV12-5
TGTGCCAGCAGCAGACAGGGGTCCCATGGCTACACCTTC CASSRQGSHGYTF TRBD1 TRBJ1-2 few TRBV6-5
TGTGCCAGCAGTTACGGAGGCGCAGGACTGCACAATGAGCAGTTCTTC CASSYGGAGLHNEQFF NA TRBJ2-1 NA TRBV6-2/TRBV6-3
TGTGCCACCAGTGACACCCGGGACAGGGTTTATGAGACCCAGTACTTC CATSDTRDRVYETQYF TRBD1 TRBJ2-5 NA TRBV24-1
TGTGCCAGCACGGGTAGCAGGGCCTACACAGATACGCAGTATTTT CASTGSRAYTDTQYF NA TRBJ2-3 NA TRBV28
TGTGCCAGCAGTCGCCCACGCCCCGGCACCATATATTTT CASSRPRPGTIYF NA TRBJ1-3 few TRBV6-5
TGTGCCAGCAGTCCGACAGTCCTCACCGGGGAGCTGTTTTTT CASSPTVLTGELFF NA TRBJ2-2 NA TRBV12-3/TRBV12-4
TGTGCCAGCAGCTTGGGACCCAAGCCGTACGAGCAGTACTTC CASSLGPKPYEQYF NA TRBJ2-7 NA TRBV5-5
TGCGCCAGCCGCGGGGGACTAGCGGACCCTCTGAGCACAGATACGCAGTATTTT CASRGGLADPLSTDTQYF TRBD2 TRBJ2-3 NA TRBV5-1
TGTGCCTTCACAAAGACAGGGTATAATTCACCCCTCCACTTT CAFTKTGYNSPLHF TRBD1 TRBJ1-6 few TRBV30
TGTGCCAGCTCACCTGGATGGGGACGGCCCTACGAGCAGTACTTC CASSPGWGRPYEQYF NA TRBJ2-7 few TRBV18
TGTGCCAGCAGCCTGAGTTGGGGGACCGTTGAGCAGTTCTTC CASSLSWGTVEQFF NA TRBJ2-1 NA TRBV6-4
TGTGCCAGCAGCTTAGAGTCGGTAACCCGCTACGAGCAGTACTTC CASSLESVTRYEQYF NA TRBJ2-7 NA TRBV7-3
TGCGCCAGCAGCTTAGACGGGGGGCCTTCTCGAAATCAGCCCCAGCATTTT CASSLDGGPSRNQPQHF NA TRBJ1-5 NA TRBV5-1